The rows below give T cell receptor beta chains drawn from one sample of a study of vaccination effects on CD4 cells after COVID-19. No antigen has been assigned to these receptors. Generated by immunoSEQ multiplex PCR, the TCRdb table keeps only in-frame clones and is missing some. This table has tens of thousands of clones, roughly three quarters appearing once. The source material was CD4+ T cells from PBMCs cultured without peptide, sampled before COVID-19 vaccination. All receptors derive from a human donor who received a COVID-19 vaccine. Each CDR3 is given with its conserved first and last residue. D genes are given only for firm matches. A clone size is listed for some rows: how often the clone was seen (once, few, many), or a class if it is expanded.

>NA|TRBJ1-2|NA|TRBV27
TGTGCCAGCAGTTTCTTAGGGGTGGGTAACTATGGCTACACCTTC
CASSFLGVGNYGYTF
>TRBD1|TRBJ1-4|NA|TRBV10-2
TGCGCCAGCTTGTCGGACAGGGCGGATGAAAAACTGTTTTTT
CASLSDRADEKLFF
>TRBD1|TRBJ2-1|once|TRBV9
TGTGCCAGCAGCCCTACAGGGGTGGTCCAAATTTACAATGAGCAGTTCTTC
CASSPTGVVQIYNEQFF
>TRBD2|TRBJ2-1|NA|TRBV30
TGTGCCTGGAGTACGACTAGCGGGGGGACCCAACCCCAGTTCTTC
CAWSTTSGGTQPQFF
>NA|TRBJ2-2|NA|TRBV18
TGTGCCAGCTCACCGAGGCAGGGAGGGAACACCGGGGAGCTGTTTTTT
CASSPRQGGNTGELFF
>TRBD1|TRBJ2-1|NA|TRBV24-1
TGTGCCACCAGTGATTTGAGGGACAGCATCAATGAGCAGTTCTTC
CATSDLRDSINEQFF
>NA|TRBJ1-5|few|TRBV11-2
TGTGCCAGCAGCTTAGAGGGGGGGGATCAGCCCCAGCATTTT
CASSLEGGDQPQHF
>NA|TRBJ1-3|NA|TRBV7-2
TGTGCCAGCAGCCTGCAACTTATCGGGCTCTCTGGAAACACCATATATTTT
CASSLQLIGLSGNTIYF
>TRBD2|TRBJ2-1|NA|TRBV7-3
TGTGCCAGCAGCTTTAGCGGGGGGGCAACCTACAATGAGCAGTTCTTC
CASSFSGGATYNEQFF
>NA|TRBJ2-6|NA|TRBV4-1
TGCGCCAGCAGCCTTCAACGGGTCGGCTCTGGGGCCAACGTCCTGACTTTC
CASSLQRVGSGANVLTF
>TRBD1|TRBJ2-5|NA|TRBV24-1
TGTGCCACCAGTGATTTTAGCCGGGACAGGCAGACCCAGTACTTC
CATSDFSRDRQTQYF
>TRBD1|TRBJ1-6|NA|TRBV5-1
TGCGCCAGCAGCTTGGGAACAGGGGAGGATAATTCACCCCTCCACTTT
CASSLGTGEDNSPLHF
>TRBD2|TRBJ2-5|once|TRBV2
TGTGCCAGCACGAGGGGACTAGGACAAGAGACCCAGTACTTC
CASTRGLGQETQYF
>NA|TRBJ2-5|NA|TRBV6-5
TGTGCCAGCAGGGGGGACTTGGAGAAGACCCAGTACTTC
CASRGDLEKTQYF
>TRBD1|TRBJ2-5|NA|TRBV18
TGTGCCAGCTCACCACTGACAGGGGCCCTAGTGGGCCAAGAGACCCAGTACTTC
CASSPLTGALVGQETQYF
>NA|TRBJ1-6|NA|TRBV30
TGTGCCTGGAGTGTAGGGCAGTATAATTCACCCCTCCACTTT
CAWSVGQYNSPLHF
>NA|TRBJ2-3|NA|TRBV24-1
TGTGCCACCAGTGATTTGGGGGACATCAGAGATACGCAGTATTTT
CATSDLGDIRDTQYF
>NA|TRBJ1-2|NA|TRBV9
TGTGCCAGCAGCGTAGTTCTGAAGGGTGCAGCGGACGATGGCTACACCTTC
CASSVVLKGAADDGYTF
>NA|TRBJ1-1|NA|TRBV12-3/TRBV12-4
TGTGCCAGCAGCCTAGGGGTGACTGAAGCTTTCTTT
CASSLGVTEAFF
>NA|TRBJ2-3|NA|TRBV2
TGTGCCAGCGTCCCGTTGACTTTGGGGGATACGCAGTATTTT
CASVPLTLGDTQYF
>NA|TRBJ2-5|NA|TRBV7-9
TGTGCCAGCGTTGGGAATTCGGAGACCCAGTACTTC
CASVGNSETQYF
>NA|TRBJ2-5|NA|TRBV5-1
TGCGCCAGCAGTTCAGAGGGTGGTGATACGACCCAGTACTTC
CASSSEGGDTTQYF
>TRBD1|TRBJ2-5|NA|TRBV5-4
TGTGCCAGCAGCTTGGTGACAGGGGGCCAAGAGACCCAGTACTTC
CASSLVTGGQETQYF
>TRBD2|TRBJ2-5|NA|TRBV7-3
TGTGCCAGCAGCTTAACCGGGGGGGCTTGGGAGACCCAGTACTTC
CASSLTGGAWETQYF
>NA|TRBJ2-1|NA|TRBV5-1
TGCGCCAGCAGCTTGGGATCCGTGACCTACAATGAGCAGTTCTTC
CASSLGSVTYNEQFF
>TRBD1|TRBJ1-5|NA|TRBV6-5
TGTGCCAGCAGTTACAGGGGGCTCAATCAGCCCCAGCATTTT
CASSYRGLNQPQHF
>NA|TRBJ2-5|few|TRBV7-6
TGTGCCAGCAGCTTAGATAGCAGGGGAATGGGCCAAGAGACCCAGTACTTC
CASSLDSRGMGQETQYF
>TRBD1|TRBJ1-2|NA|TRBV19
TGTGCCAGTAGTCTGAAACCGGGACAGGGGTATGGCTACACCTTC
CASSLKPGQGYGYTF
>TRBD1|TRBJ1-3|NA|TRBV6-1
TGTGCCAGCAGTGACCGGACAGGGCCCGGAAACACCATATATTTT
CASSDRTGPGNTIYF
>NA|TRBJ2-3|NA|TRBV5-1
TGCGCCAGCAGGCTCACAGATACGCAGTATTTT
CASRLTDTQYF
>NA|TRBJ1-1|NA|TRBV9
TGTGCCAGCAGCGTAGCTGGGAACACTGAAGCTTTCTTT
CASSVAGNTEAFF
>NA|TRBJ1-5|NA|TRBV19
TGTGCCAGTAGTATAAGGGACGGAAATCAGCCCCAGCATTTT
CASSIRDGNQPQHF
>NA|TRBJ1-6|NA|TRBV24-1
TGTGCCACCAGTGATTTTTTACAGGTGCCGAGCTCCTATAATTCACCCCTCCACTTT
CATSDFLQVPSSYNSPLHF
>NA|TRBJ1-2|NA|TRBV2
TGTGCCAGCAGTGTGCAGCCTAACTATGGCTACACCTTC
CASSVQPNYGYTF
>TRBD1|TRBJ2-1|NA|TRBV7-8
TGTGCCAGCAGCATAGGACAGGGCTGGAATGAGCAGTTCTTC
CASSIGQGWNEQFF
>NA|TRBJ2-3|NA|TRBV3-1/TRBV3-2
TGTGCCAGCAGCCACCTCCGCCTTCCGGATACGCAGTATTTT
CASSHLRLPDTQYF
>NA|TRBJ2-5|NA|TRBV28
TGTGCCAGCAGCCTACTAACTGAGACCCAGTACTTC
CASSLLTETQYF
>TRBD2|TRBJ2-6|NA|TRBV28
TGTGCCAGCAGTTCTAGCGGCCAAAGCTCTGGGGCCAACGTCCTGACTTTC
CASSSSGQSSGANVLTF
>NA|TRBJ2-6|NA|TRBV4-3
TGCGCCAGCAGCCTCCACTCCAGAGAGGTCTTCTCTGGGGCCAACGTCCTGACTTTC
CASSLHSREVFSGANVLTF
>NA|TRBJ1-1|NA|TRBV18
TGTGCCAGCTCACCTCGGACGTCGTCTGAAGCTTTCTTT
CASSPRTSSEAFF
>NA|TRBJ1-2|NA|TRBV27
TGTGCCAGCAGTTCACAGGGAGGCCTGGGGGGCTACACCTTC
CASSSQGGLGGYTF
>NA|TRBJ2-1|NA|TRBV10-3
TGTGCCATCAGTGAAATTGAGGATGAGCAGTTCTTC
CAISEIEDEQFF
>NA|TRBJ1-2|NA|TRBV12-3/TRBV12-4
TGTGCCAGCGGGACCCTTTTAAACTATGGCTACACCTTC
CASGTLLNYGYTF
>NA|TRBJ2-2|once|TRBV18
TGTGCCAGCTCACCACTGGACCTCGCCGCGAACACCGGGGAGCTGTTTTTT
CASSPLDLAANTGELFF
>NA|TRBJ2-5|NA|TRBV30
TGTGCCTGGAGTACCTATCGGAGGAAGGAGACCCAGTACTTC
CAWSTYRRKETQYF
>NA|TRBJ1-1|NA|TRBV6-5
TGTGCCAGCAATTCTAGACGAGGGTTAAACACTGAAGCTTTCTTT
CASNSRRGLNTEAFF
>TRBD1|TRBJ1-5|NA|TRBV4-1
TGCGCCAGCAGCCAAGGGCAGGGGGCCGTTAGTCAGCCCCAGCATTTT
CASSQGQGAVSQPQHF
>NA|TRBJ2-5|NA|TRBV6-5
TGTGCCAGCAAAGGGTTGAGGGAACGGGAGACCCAGTACTTC
CASKGLRERETQYF
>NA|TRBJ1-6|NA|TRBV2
TGTGCCAGCAGTTTAGGGCTACCCCTCCACTTT
CASSLGLPLHF
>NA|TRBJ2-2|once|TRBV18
TGTGCCAGCTCACCCAGGGTCACCGGGGAGCTGTTTTTT
CASSPRVTGELFF
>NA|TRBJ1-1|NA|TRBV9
TGTGCCAGCAGCCCGGCGGGACATTTGAACACTGAAGCTTTCTTT
CASSPAGHLNTEAFF
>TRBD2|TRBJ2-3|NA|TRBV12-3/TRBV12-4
TGTGCCAGCAGTCCTAGCGGGGGAAAGCAGTATTTT
CASSPSGGKQYF
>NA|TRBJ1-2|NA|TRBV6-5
TGTGCCACTGCTGGATATGGCTACACCTTC
CATAGYGYTF
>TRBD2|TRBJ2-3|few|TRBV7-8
TGTGCCAGCAGCCCAAGGACTAGCGGGGGCCCCGATACGCAGTATTTT
CASSPRTSGGPDTQYF